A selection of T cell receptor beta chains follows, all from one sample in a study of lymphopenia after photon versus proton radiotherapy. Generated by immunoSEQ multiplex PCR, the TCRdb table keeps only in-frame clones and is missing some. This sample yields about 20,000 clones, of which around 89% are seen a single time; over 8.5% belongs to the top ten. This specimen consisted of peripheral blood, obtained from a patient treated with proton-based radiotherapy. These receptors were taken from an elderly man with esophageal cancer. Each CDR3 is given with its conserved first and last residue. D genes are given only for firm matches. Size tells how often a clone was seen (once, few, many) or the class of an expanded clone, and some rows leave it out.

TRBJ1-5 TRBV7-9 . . TGTGCCAGCAGCTTAGTAGGCGGGGGCATCAATCAGCCCCAGCATTTT CASSLVGGGINQPQHF
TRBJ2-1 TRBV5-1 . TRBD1 TGCGCCAGCAGCACGACAGGGGTTGAGCAGTTCTTC CASSTTGVEQFF
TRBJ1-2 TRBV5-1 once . TGCGCCAGCAGCTTGGTAGGGGTTGGCTATGGCTACACCTTC CASSLVGVGYGYTF
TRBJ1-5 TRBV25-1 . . TGTGCCAGCGCCCCTGCCGGGGGAAAGGGGAATCAGCCCCAGCATTTT CASAPAGGKGNQPQHF
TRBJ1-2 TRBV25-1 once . TGTGCCAGCAGTGAATACGGGGGCGCCTATGGCTACACCTTC CASSEYGGAYGYTF
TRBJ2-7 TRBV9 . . TGTGCCAGCAGCGTAGGGCTCCTTAGCTCGGGGCGGATCCGCTACGAGCAGTACTTC CASSVGLLSSGRIRYEQYF
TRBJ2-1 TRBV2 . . TGTGCCAGCAGTGGAGACAGTTACAATGAGCAGTTCTTC CASSGDSYNEQFF
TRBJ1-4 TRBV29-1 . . TGCAGCGTTACTGACACCCGAGCAACTAATGAAAAACTGTTTTTT CSVTDTRATNEKLFF
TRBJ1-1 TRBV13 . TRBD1 TGTGCCAGCAGAATAGGACAGGGGAAGTTTGAAGCTTTCTTT CASRIGQGKFEAFF
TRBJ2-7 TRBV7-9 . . TGTGCCAGCAGCTTCGGCCTCGCCGGCTACGAGCAGTACTTC CASSFGLAGYEQYF
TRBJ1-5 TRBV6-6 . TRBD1 TGTGCCAGCACAGGGGGCGGCCAGCCCCAGCATTTT CASTGGGQPQHF
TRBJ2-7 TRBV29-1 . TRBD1 TGCAGCGTGCGCGCCGGGACAGCTTCCTACGAGCAGTACTTC CSVRAGTASYEQYF
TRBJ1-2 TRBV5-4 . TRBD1 TGTGCCAGCAGTTTAGGGGGCGATCGACAGGGCTACACCTTC CASSLGGDRQGYTF
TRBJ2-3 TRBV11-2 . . TGTGCCAGCAGCCCAGGACCCGAAAGCGGTACTAGCACAGATACGCAGTATTTT CASSPGPESGTSTDTQYF
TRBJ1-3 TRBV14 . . TGTGCCAGCACTAAGGAGGGCTTGGATCGGCTTGGGAGCTCTGGAAACACCATATATTTT CASTKEGLDRLGSSGNTIYF
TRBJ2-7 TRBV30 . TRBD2 TGTGCCTGGGGGACTAGCGGAGCCCCCGAGCAGTACTTC CAWGTSGAPEQYF
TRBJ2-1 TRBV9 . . TGTGCCAGCAGCGCTGGGGGAACAGGGAACAGGTTCTTC CASSAGGTGNRFF
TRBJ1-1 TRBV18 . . TGTGCCAGCTCAGGGGAGGAGGGGAACACTGAAGCTTTCTTT CASSGEEGNTEAFF
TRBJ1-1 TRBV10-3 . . TGTGCCATCAGTGAGTCGTGGTCAGGGCGGAGGGGGACTGAAGCTTTCTTT CAISESWSGRRGTEAFF
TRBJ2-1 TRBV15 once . TGTGCCACCAGCAGAGATCGTTCGGAACACAATGAGCAGTTCTTC CATSRDRSEHNEQFF
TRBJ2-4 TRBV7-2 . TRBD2 TGTGCCAGCAGCCCAACCTACGGGACTAGTTTCATTCAGTACTTC CASSPTYGTSFIQYF
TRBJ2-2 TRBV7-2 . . TGTGCCAGCAGCTTCCTGGACCCGGCGAACACCGGGGAGCTGTTTTTT CASSFLDPANTGELFF
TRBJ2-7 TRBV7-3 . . TGTGCCAGCAGCTTAGCCGACGGCACAAGCTTGTTCTACGAGCAGTACTTC CASSLADGTSLFYEQYF
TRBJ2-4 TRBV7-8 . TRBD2 TGTGCCAGCAGCTTAAGGGCTAGCGGGGTATCGAGGGACATTCAGTACTTC CASSLRASGVSRDIQYF
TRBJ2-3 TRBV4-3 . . TGCGCCAGCAGCCAAGGCGGGACAGCAAATTGGATGGGCACAGATACGCAGTATTTT CASSQGGTANWMGTDTQYF
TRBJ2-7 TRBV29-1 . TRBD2 TGCAGCAGCGGGACTAGCTTCTACGAGCAGTACTTC CSSGTSFYEQYF
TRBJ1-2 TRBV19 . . TGTGCCAGTAGTTCTAGAGGCGACGGCTACACCTTC CASSSRGDGYTF
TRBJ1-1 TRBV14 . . TGTGCCAGCAGCCGGGACACCTCGACGGGGGCTTTCTTT CASSRDTSTGAFF
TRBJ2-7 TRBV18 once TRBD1 TGTGCCAGCTCACCTCGCCGGGACAGCTCCTACGAGCAGTACTTC CASSPRRDSSYEQYF
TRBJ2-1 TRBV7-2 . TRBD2 TGTGCCAGCAGCCCCCGGACTAGCGGGAGCCCCCCGTTCTTC CASSPRTSGSPPFF
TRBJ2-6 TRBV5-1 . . TGCGCCAGCAGCTTGGCAGGGTCTGGGGCCAACGTCCTGACTTTC CASSLAGSGANVLTF
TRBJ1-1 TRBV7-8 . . TGTGCCAGCAGCCAATGGGTTTCGCAGGTCTACCAGAGTGCAATGAACACTGAAGCTTTCTTT CASSQWVSQVYQSAMNTEAFF
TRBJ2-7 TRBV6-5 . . TGTGCCAGCACCACCGCCGGGTTTCCCTACGAGCAGTACTTC CASTTAGFPYEQYF
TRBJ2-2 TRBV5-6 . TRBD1 TGTGCCAGCAGCTTGGAGCCAGGGGGCGGGGAGCTGTTTTTT CASSLEPGGGELFF
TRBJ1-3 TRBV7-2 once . TGTGCCAGCAGCTTAAGCGGTGCGGGGAGTGGCTCTGGAAACACCATATATTTT CASSLSGAGSGSGNTIYF
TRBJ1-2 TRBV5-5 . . TGTGCCAGCAGCTTGGGGTCTGGGCTCTCTAACTATGGCTACACCTTC CASSLGSGLSNYGYTF
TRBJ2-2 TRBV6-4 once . TGTGCCAGCATAATCAGGGGCACCGGGGAGCTGTTTTTT CASIIRGTGELFF
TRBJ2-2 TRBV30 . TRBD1 TGTGCCTGGAGTGTGGGACAGGGGACCGGGGAGCTGTTTTTT CAWSVGQGTGELFF
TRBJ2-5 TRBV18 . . TGTGCCAGCTCAATGGACATGGGGCAAGAGACCCAGTACTTC CASSMDMGQETQYF
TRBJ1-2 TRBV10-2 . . TGCGCCAGCAGTGCCTCTGGAGTTTCTTATGGCTACACCTTC CASSASGVSYGYTF
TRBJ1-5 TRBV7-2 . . TGTGCCAGCAGCTTAGAATTGGGCCCCCAGCATTTT CASSLELGPQHF
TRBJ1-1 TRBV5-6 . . TGTGCCAGCAGCTTGGCGGGAATAGGAGGTGAAGCTTTCTTT CASSLAGIGGEAFF
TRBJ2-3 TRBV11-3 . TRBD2 TGTGCCAGCAGCCCACTAGGGACCACGGGAGGTACGCAGTATTTT CASSPLGTTGGTQYF
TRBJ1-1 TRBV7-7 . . TGTGCCAGCACCCGGGGGCAGGGGATTTATGATATGAACACTGAAGCTTTCTTT CASTRGQGIYDMNTEAFF
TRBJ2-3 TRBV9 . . TGTGCCAGCAGCCCAGGTCTAGCTGGAGATACGCAGTATTTT CASSPGLAGDTQYF